These 29 T cell receptor beta chains originate from one sample sequenced in a study of cytomegalovirus exposure and HLA in healthy donors. With 60 Vbeta and 13 Jbeta primers, the PCR was carried out. Profiling relied on immunoSEQ multiplex PCR, and the TCRdb table lists in-frame clones only, not all of them. The sample includes about 110,000 clones, roughly four fifths of them seen just once. The sample was PBMCs. These receptors were obtained from a woman aged 25 to 39 in good health and CMV-seronegative.

The CDR3, as DNA: TGTGCCAGCAGCTCCCCAGGGAGGGTCACCGGGGAGCTGTTTTTT. Its translation is CASSSPGRVTGELFF. This chain uses TRBV7-8 with TRBJ2-2, with TRBD2 matching over 7 bases. The V segment lost 4 bases and the J segment 4 bases; nucleotides outside the gene matches: 6. CDR1 is SGHVS, CDR2 FQNEAQ, per germline. This CDR3 comprises 15 residues.

This sequence joins TRBV19 and TRBJ2-6; D is undetermined. The germline gives CDR1 LNHDA, CDR2 SQIVND (reference sequence). The V end lost 6 bases, the J end lost 1 base, and 4 bases lay between the germline ends. This CDR3 is 13 amino acids long. The CDR3 sequence: CASRESGANVLTF. CDR3 nucleotides: TGTGCCAGTAGGGAGTCTGGGGCCAACGTCCTGACTTTC.

CDR3 DNA: TGTGCCAGCAGAAAGAGCTCTGGAAACACCATATATTTT. It encodes CASRKSSGNTIYF. The chain uses TRBV28 and TRBJ1-3; D is uncertain. CDR1 is MDHEN, CDR2 SYDVKM, per germline. This CDR3 region has 13 residues. Trimming shortened V by 6 bases and J by 0 bases, and 6 bases separated the two germline ends.

The chain carries TRBV28 and TRBJ2-3; 15 nucleotides line up with TRBD2. The CDR3 has 16 residues. V shed 6 bases, J shed 10 bases, and the junction held 11 bases outside the gene matches. CDR1 and CDR2 (germline): MDHEN, SYDVKM. CDR3 bases: TGTGCCAGCAGCTCTCCCGGACTAGCGGGAGGGCCCGCGCAGTATTTT. Its protein product is CASSSPGLAGGPAQYF.

The gene calls are TRBV4-1 and TRBJ2-3; D not resolved. The germline CDR1 and CDR2 sequences are MGHRA and YSYEKL. The CDR3 extends over 13 amino acids. V was pared by 4 bases and J by 2 bases, with 7 bases between. Here the CDR3 DNA reads TGCGCCAGCAGCCGCAGTGCCACAGATACGCAGTATTTT. Translated, it gives CASSRSATDTQYF.

The chain recombines TRBV5-1 with TRBJ2-3; no clear D. Germline loops: CDR1 SGHRS, CDR2 YFSETQ. V was cut by 0 bases and J by 6 bases, with 11 bases left in between. This CDR3 comprises 14 residues. CDR3 loop: CASSLDGFEDTQYF. The CDR3 DNA reads as TGCGCCAGCAGCTTGGACGGGTTTGAGGATACGCAGTATTTT.

V usage is TRBV27 and J usage is TRBJ1-1; D is unresolved. V gave up 7 bases and J gave up 4 bases, with 7 bases separating them. This CDR3 has 11 residues. Per the germline V gene, CDR1 is MNHEY and CDR2 is SMNVEV (reference sequence). The CDR3 sequence: CASTEGTEAFF. The CDR3 region has the DNA TGTGCCAGCACGGAGGGCACTGAAGCTTTCTTT.

This chain uses TRBV6-5 with TRBJ2-7, with TRBD1 matching over 7 bases. This CDR3 is built from 12 residues. The ends lost 6 bases at V and 5 bases at J; junction bases unmatched: 4. The germline gives CDR1 MNHEY, CDR2 SVGAGI. The CDR3 region has the DNA TGTGCCAGCAGAGGGACAGTAAACGAGCAGTACTTC. Protein product: CASRGTVNEQYF.

The rearrangement joins TRBV5-1 to TRBJ2-2, with TRBD1 as a possible D gene (6 bases). This CDR3 region has 17 residues. With 3 bases removed from V and 6 bases from J, the gap between germline ends came to 21 bases. CDR1 and CDR2 from the germline V gene are SGHRS and YFSETQ. DNA for the CDR3: TGCGCCAGCAGCTCAAACGGACGGGAAGGGGGTCCCGGGGAGCTGTTTTTT. Protein product: CASSSNGREGGPGELFF.

The V gene is TRBV18, the J gene TRBJ2-5; TRBD1 is a possible D gene (6 bases). V lost 4 bases to trimming and J lost 5 bases, with 14 bases between them. CDR3 length equals 14 residues. Germline assignment: CDR1 KGHSH and CDR2 LQKENI. Here the CDR3 reads CASSRLKQGETQYF. DNA for the CDR3: TGTGCCAGCTCACGCTTAAAGCAGGGGGAGACCCAGTACTTC.

V usage is TRBV19 and J usage is TRBJ1-1; weak D call: TRBD1 (6 bases). The CDR3 covers 15 residues. Deletions cut 6 bases from V and 1 base from J, with 15 bases between. The germline CDR1 and CDR2 sequences are LNHDA and SQIVND (reference sequence). Here the CDR3 DNA reads TGTGCCAGTAGGCAGCGGACAGTTTCGAACACTGAAGCTTTCTTT. Translating gives CASRQRTVSNTEAFF.

A few counts support this clone. The chain carries TRBV11-2 and TRBJ1-2; TRBD1 matches 10 bases. The CDR3 is made up of 15 amino acids. CDR1 SGHAT and CDR2 FQNNGV come from the germline V gene. V was clipped by 1 base and J by 6 bases; unmatched bases: 5. CDR3 in DNA: TGTGCCAGCAGCTTAGTTGGGACAGGGGCGGATGGCTACACCTTC. Translation gives CASSLVGTGADGYTF.

The gene calls are TRBV11-2 and TRBJ2-1, with D possibly TRBD2 on 6 matching bases. Trimming left V 1 base short and J 8 bases short, with 12 bases between. Germline-derived CDR1 and CDR2 are SGHAT and FQNNGV. This CDR3 has 14 amino acids. CDR3 residues: CASSLVGRLDEQFF. CDR3 bases: TGTGCCAGCAGCTTAGTAGGGAGACTAGATGAGCAGTTCTTC.

The chain has TRBV18 and TRBJ1-4; the D gene is possibly TRBD1 (6 bases). Germline CDR1 KGHSH, CDR2 LQKENI. The CDR3 has 12 amino acids. Trimming pared 2 bases from V and 14 bases from J, leaving 12 bases between. CDR3 region: CASSPDRSALFF. The CDR3, as DNA: TGTGCCAGCTCACCAGACAGGTCCGCGCTGTTTTTT.

This clone has a handful of counts. CDR3 protein: CASSQPRDNEQYF. CDR3 coding DNA: TGTGCCAGCAGCCAACCCAGGGACAACGAGCAGTACTTC. V gene TRBV14 combines with J gene TRBJ2-7, with D tentatively TRBD1 (6 bases). Germline-derived CDR1 and CDR2 are SGHDN and FVKESK. This CDR3 has 13 residues. Trimming removed 2 bases from V and 5 bases from J, with 10 bases in between.

The chain is built from TRBV25-1 and TRBJ1-1, with D possibly TRBD1 on 5 matching bases. The germline gives CDR1 MGHDK, CDR2 SYGVNS. V was shortened by 8 bases and J by 1 base, with 11 bases between the two germline ends. This CDR3 has 13 amino acids. CDR3 protein: CASDGHPNTEAFF. Written as DNA, the CDR3 is TGTGCCAGCGACGGACACCCGAACACTGAAGCTTTCTTT.

This clone came up a few times. The J gene is TRBJ2-2, the V gene TRBV19; D may be TRBD2 (5 bases). Germline V gene lookup returns CDR1 LNHDA and CDR2 SQIVND (reference sequence). Trimming took 0 bases from V and 7 from J, leaving 12 bases between them. CDR3 length equals 15 residues. For the CDR3, the DNA is TGTGCCAGTAGTATAGAAGCTAGCAGAGGCGGGGAGCTGTTTTTT. This sequence encodes CASSIEASRGGELFF.

This clone was counted between two and nine times. V usage is TRBV4-1 and J usage is TRBJ2-2; D possibly corresponds to TRBD1 (6 bases). The germline CDR1 and CDR2 sequences are MGHRA and YSYEKL. This CDR3 region has 16 residues. V lost 1 base, J lost 5 bases, and 14 bases lay in between. The CDR3 nucleotides are TGCGCCAGCAGCCAAGGACACAGGGAAGGGACCGGGGAGCTGTTTTTT. As protein: CASSQGHREGTGELFF.

Details on this clone: Other DNA sequences in the same sample also yield this CDR3. The chain uses TRBV25-1 and TRBJ2-3; the D gene is possibly TRBD1 (5 bases). V shed 6 bases and J shed 0 bases, with 10 bases lying between them. Germline V gene data show CDR1 as MGHDK and CDR2 as SYGVNS. The CDR3 is 14 amino acids. CDR3 in amino acids: CASSVTGSTDTQYF. CDR3 nucleotide sequence: TGTGCCAGCAGCGTAACAGGCAGCACAGATACGCAGTATTTT.

The chain employs TRBV6-5 and TRBJ2-7; D gene ambiguous. V was trimmed by 2 bases and J by 2 bases, leaving 7 bases between them. The CDR3 is 13 amino acids. CDR1 MNHEY and CDR2 SVGAGI come from the germline V gene. In DNA form, the CDR3 reads TGTGCCAGCAGTTACGAGCGAACCTACGAGCAGTACTTC. This sequence encodes CASSYERTYEQYF.

The chain joins TRBV10-1 to TRBJ1-6; 10 nucleotides agree with TRBD1. CDR1 and CDR2 (germline): WNHNN, SYGVQD (reference sequence). V trimming: 5 bases; J trimming: 9 bases; junction bases outside the gene matches: 7. CDR3 length equals 15 residues. The CDR3, as DNA: TGCGCCAGCAGTATCGGGACAGGGGTTTCTTCACCCCTCCACTTT. Translating gives CASSIGTGVSSPLHF.

V and J are TRBV7-9 and TRBJ2-7; weak D call: TRBD2 (5 bases). V lost 0 bases to trimming and J lost 6 bases, with 9 bases between them. CDR3 length: 13 residues. Germline CDR1 is SEHNR and CDR2 is FQNEAQ (reference sequence). CDR3 DNA sequence: TGTGCCAGCAGCTTAGCGGGAGAGGTCGAGCAGTACTTC. This translates into CASSLAGEVEQYF.

The chain has TRBV28 and TRBJ2-7, with TRBD2 matching over 8 bases. Germline V gives CDR1 MDHEN, CDR2 SYDVKM. With 6 bases clipped from V and 2 bases from J, the junction kept 12 bases outside the gene matches. This CDR3 contains 16 residues. In DNA, the CDR3 is TGTGCCAGCAGCCCGCAGAGTGCGGGAGGAACCTACGAGCAGTACTTC. Its protein is CASSPQSAGGTYEQYF. The complete variable domain, with remaining parts taken from reference TRBV28 and TRBJ2-7, reads DVKVTQSSRYLVKRTGEKVFLECVQDMDHENMFWYRQDPGLGLRLIYFSYDVKMKEKGDIPEGYSVSREKKERFSLILESASTNQTSMYLCASSPQSAGGTYEQYFGPGTRLTVT.

This clone showed up just a few times. V usage is TRBV6-5 and J usage is TRBJ1-1; maybe TRBD1 (6 bases). CDR1 and CDR2 (germline): MNHEY, SVGAGI. The V end lost 6 bases, the J end lost 1 base, and 12 bases lay between the germline ends. This CDR3 has 14 residues. CDR3 region: CASRPQGQNTEAFF. Written as DNA, the CDR3 is TGTGCCAGCAGGCCACAGGGCCAGAACACTGAAGCTTTCTTT.

The chain recombines TRBV9 with TRBJ2-1, with a tentative D call TRBD2 (7 bases). CDR3 length: 17 residues. Trimming removed 4 bases at V and 6 bases at J, with 23 bases between. Looked up from germline, CDR1 is SGDLS and CDR2 is YYNGEE. Here the CDR3 reads CASSLSLGGAALNEQFF. The CDR3 nucleotides read TGTGCCAGCAGCCTTTCCCTGGGGGGGGCAGCCCTCAATGAGCAGTTCTTC.

The chain joins TRBV6-1 to TRBJ1-2; D remains unclear. Germline V lookup: CDR1 MNHNS, CDR2 SASEGT. The CDR3 covers 11 residues. Trimming removed 9 bases at V and 2 bases at J, with 7 bases between. CDR3 DNA: TGTGCCAGTAAGCTAAACTATGGCTACACCTTC. This encodes CASKLNYGYTF.

The chain is built from TRBV4-3 and TRBJ2-3; no firm D call. V lost 4 bases and J 3 bases, leaving 14 bases between the germline ends. Per germline, CDR1 LGHNA and CDR2 YSLEER. This CDR3 has 15 amino acids. The CDR3 DNA reads TGCGCCAGCAGCCTTGACAAGCAGTATACAGATACGCAGTATTTT. Amino acids: CASSLDKQYTDTQYF.

The chain links TRBV4-3 to TRBJ1-5; D is undetermined. V lost 0 bases and J 0 bases, leaving 9 bases between the germline ends. Germline V gives CDR1 LGHNA, CDR2 YSLEER. The CDR3 covers 16 residues. This chain's CDR3 is CASSQDYSYSNQPQHF. The DNA of the CDR3 is TGCGCCAGCAGCCAAGATTACAGTTATAGCAATCAGCCCCAGCATTTT.

Comment on this clone: One junction end disagrees with the germline gene, perhaps due to a read error. This chain uses TRBV7-9 with TRBJ1-6, with D uncertain. This CDR3 contains 15 residues. Looked up from germline, CDR1 is SEHNR and CDR2 is FQNEAQ (reference sequence). In DNA, the CDR3 is TGTACCAGCAGCTTAGGGCTGGGCGTTGGTTCACCCCTCCACTTT. This codes for CTSSLGLGVGSPLHF.